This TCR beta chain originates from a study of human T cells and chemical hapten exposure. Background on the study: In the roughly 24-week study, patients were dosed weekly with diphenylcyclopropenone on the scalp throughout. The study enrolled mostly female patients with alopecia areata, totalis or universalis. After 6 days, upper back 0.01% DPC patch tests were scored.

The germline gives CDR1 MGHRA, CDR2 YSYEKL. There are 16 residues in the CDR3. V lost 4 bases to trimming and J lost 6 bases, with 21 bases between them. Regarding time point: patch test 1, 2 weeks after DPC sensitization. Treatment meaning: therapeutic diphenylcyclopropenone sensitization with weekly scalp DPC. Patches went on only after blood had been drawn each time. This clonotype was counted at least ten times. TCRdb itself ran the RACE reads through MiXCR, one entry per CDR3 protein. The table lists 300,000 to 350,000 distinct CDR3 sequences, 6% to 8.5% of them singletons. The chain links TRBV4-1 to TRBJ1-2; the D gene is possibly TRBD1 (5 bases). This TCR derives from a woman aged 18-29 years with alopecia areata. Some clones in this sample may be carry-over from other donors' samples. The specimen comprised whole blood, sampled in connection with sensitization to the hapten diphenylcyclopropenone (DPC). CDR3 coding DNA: TGCGCCAGCAGCCGCTTGGGTGGTGTCAGGGAGGATGGCTACACCTTC. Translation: CASSRLGGVREDGYTF.